Listed here are 25 T cell receptor beta chains from one sample, sequenced in a study of T and B cells in COVID-19 patients. BIOMED2 TRB-A/B primer pools were used in multiplex TRB PCR. TCRdb re-called the multiplex PCR reads through MiXCR, storing one row per CDR3 protein. The table shows 7,000 to 8,000 distinct CDR3 sequences, with roughly 25% occurring only once. Each TRB amplification used about 230-550 ng of genomic DNA from blood. The sequenced sample consisted of blood. The receptor set was obtained from a human donor with active COVID-19.

V and J are TRBV27 and TRBJ1-5, with TRBD1 matching over 10 bases. V lost 5 bases to trimming and J lost 5 bases; unmatched junction nucleotides: 9. Germline CDR1 MNHEY, CDR2 SMNVEV (reference sequence). The CDR3 totals 16 residues. The CDR3 nucleotides read TGTGCCAGCAGTCGACAGGGGGCAAGAGGGGATCAGCCCCAGCATTTT. Amino acid sequence: CASSRQGARGDQPQHF.

The chain carries TRBV29-1 and TRBJ2-3; D ambiguous. Germline V CDR1 and CDR2: SQVTM, ANQGSEA. The V end lost 7 bases, the J end lost 3 bases, and 11 bases lay between the germline ends. The CDR3 consists of 12 residues. CDR3 coding DNA: TGCAGCGCGGACGTTGGAACAGATACGCAGTATTTT. Translation: CSADVGTDTQYF.

In this sample, this clonotype is large. The rearrangement joins TRBV29-1 to TRBJ2-2, with a tentative D call TRBD2 (5 bases). CDR3 size: 12 residues. Between the trimmed V and J ends, which lost 3 bases and 7 bases, there was a span of 9 bases. CDR1 is SQVTM, CDR2 ANQGSEA, per germline. This CDR3 reads CSVDGVNGELFF. Here the CDR3 DNA reads TGCAGCGTTGACGGGGTCAACGGGGAGCTGTTTTTT.

Remarks on this clonotype: Lacking the conserved final phenylalanine or tryptophan, this CDR3 likely reflects a read error. The DNA is left out, because the CDR3 cannot be placed on it with certainty; the CDR3 is given as TCRdb lists it. J is TRBJ2-2 and V is TRBV27; TRBD2 was called by the table and not checked on the DNA. Germline assignment: CDR1 MNHEY and CDR2 SMNVEV (reference sequence). Including both end residues, the CDR3 is 15 amino acids long. The CDR3 sequence is CASERRGTNTGERGG.

The chain carries TRBV7-9 and TRBJ2-1; perhaps D is TRBD1 or TRBD2 (5 bases each). The ends were cut back, 4 bases at V and 6 bases at J, with 19 bases in the middle. The CDR3 runs 16 residues. Germline assignment: CDR1 SEHNR and CDR2 FQNEAQ (reference sequence). CDR3 amino acids: CASSSLGTSGPNEQFF. DNA of the CDR3: TGTGCCAGCAGCTCCCTGGGGACGTCCGGCCCCAATGAGCAGTTCTTC.

This clonotype was detected only a few times. The chain is built from TRBV5-1 and TRBJ1-2; D remains ambiguous. Per germline, CDR1 SGHRS and CDR2 YFSETQ. The germline V and J ends were trimmed by 0 bases and 4 bases, with 10 bases remaining between them. The CDR3 extends over 14 amino acids. CDR3: CASSLEQTFYGYTF. In DNA form, the CDR3 reads TGCGCCAGCAGCTTGGAACAGACCTTCTATGGCTACACCTTC.

CDR3 DNA sequence: TGCGCCAGCAGCAACGGAAGACAGGGTATTAGGGAGACCCAGTACTTC. Protein sequence: CASSNGRQGIRETQYF. The chain couples TRBV5-1 to TRBJ2-5, with 7 bases matching TRBD1. With V trimmed by 4 bases and J by 5 bases, 14 bases remained unmatched. The CDR3 has 16 amino acids. Germline CDR1 reads SGHRS; CDR2 reads YFSETQ.

This sequence joins TRBV18 and TRBJ2-1, with D possibly matching TRBD2 (7 bases). The germline gives CDR1 KGHSH, CDR2 LQKENI. V lost 8 bases to trimming and J lost 6 bases, with 17 bases between them. The CDR3 runs to 14 residues. The CDR3 is CASAAGQAANEQFF. The DNA for the CDR3 is TGTGCCAGCGCAGCGGGACAAGCGGCCAATGAGCAGTTCTTC.

This clonotype was counted a few times. This chain connects TRBV5-1 to TRBJ2-2; 10 nucleotides match TRBD1. Per germline, CDR1 SGHRS and CDR2 YFSETQ. After removal of 4 bases from V and 3 bases from J, the junction contained 6 bases not matched to a gene. CDR3 length: 16 residues. The CDR3 DNA sequence: TGCGCCAGCAGCCGCACAGGACAGGGGGACACCGGGGAGCTGTTTTTT. It encodes CASSRTGQGDTGELFF.

This clonotype is medium-sized by share. The gene calls are TRBV19 and TRBJ2-5; 12 nucleotides agree with TRBD2. The V gene's germline CDR1 is LNHDA and CDR2 SQIVND (reference sequence). Trimming took 5 bases from V and 1 from J; bases not matched to a gene: 11. This CDR3 contains 18 residues. CDR3 protein: CASSLRLAGAPGQETQYF. The CDR3 region has the DNA TGTGCCAGTAGTTTGCGACTAGCGGGGGCGCCCGGCCAAGAGACCCAGTACTTC.

The chain is built from TRBV27 and TRBJ1-3, with unresolved D. The CDR3 runs 14 residues. The V gene lost 4 bases and the J gene lost 0 bases, with 7 bases spanning the gap. The germline CDR1 and CDR2 sequences are MNHEY and SMNVEV (reference sequence). This CDR3 reads CASSSHFSGNTIYF. In nucleotides, the CDR3 is TGTGCCAGCAGTTCGCACTTCTCTGGAAACACCATATATTTT.

Only a few counts were recorded for this clonotype. V and J are TRBV11-2 and TRBJ2-1; 7 bases match TRBD2. The germline CDR1 and CDR2 sequences are SGHAT and FQNNGV. Unmatched junction bases numbered 2, after V lost 5 bases and J lost 7 bases. This CDR3 region has 12 residues. CDR3 DNA: TGTGCCAGCAGCCGGACTAGGAATGAGCAGTTCTTC. Residues: CASSRTRNEQFF. The variable domain in full, with the rest retrieved from reference TRBV11-2 and TRBJ2-1, is EAGVAQSPRYKIIEKRQSVAFWCNPISGHATLYWYQQILGQGPKLLIQFQNNGVVDDSQLPKDRFSAERLKGVDSTLKIQPAKLEDSAVYLCASSRTRNEQFFGPGTRLTVL.

The CDR3 sequence is CASSQTRTSGGAYEQFF. As DNA, the CDR3 is TGCGCCAGCAGTCAGACCCGGACTAGCGGGGGGGCCTATGAGCAGTTCTTC. The chain recombines TRBV23-1 with TRBJ2-1; 15 bases fit TRBD2. TRBV23-1 is labeled an ORF, and its function is uncertain. The CDR3 contains 17 residues. Trimming cost V 3 bases and J 8 bases; bases outside gene matches: 8.

By share, this clonotype ranks as medium-sized (0.01 to 0.1%). The genes are TRBV6-5 and TRBJ1-6; 10 bases are a match to TRBD1. V was clipped by 4 bases and J by 4 bases; unmatched bases: 1. CDR1 and CDR2 from the germline V gene are MNHEY and SVGAGI. The CDR3 extends over 15 amino acids. CDR3 in amino acids: CASSSDRGYNSPLHF. The CDR3 nucleotides are TGTGCCAGCAGTTCGGACAGGGGGTATAATTCACCCCTCCACTTT.

This clonotype was recorded a few times. This chain connects TRBV7-9 to TRBJ1-2, with no clear D. From germline, CDR1 is SEHNR and CDR2 FQNEAQ (reference sequence). This CDR3 comprises 16 residues. V lost 4 bases and J lost 4, with 19 bases in between. The CDR3 reads CASSSSLMTQTYGYTF. CDR3 in DNA: TGTGCCAGCAGCTCCTCCCTCATGACACAGACCTATGGCTACACCTTC. The full variable domain, completed using reference TRBV7-9 and TRBJ1-2, is DTGVSQNPRHKITKRGQNVTFRCDPISEHNRLYWYRQTLGQGPEFLTYFQNEAQLEKSRLLSDRFSAERPKGSFSTLEIQRTEQGDSAMYLCASSSSLMTQTYGYTFGSGTRLTVV.

The chain is built from TRBV6-2 or TRBV6-3 and TRBJ2-3, with a possible D match to TRBD2 (6 bases). V was clipped by 9 bases and J by 6 bases, with 19 bases between them. This CDR3 is built from 14 residues. The germline CDR1 and CDR2 sequences are MNHEY and SVGEGT. CDR3 nucleotide sequence: TGTGCCAGTAAGGCCACTAGCTACTCCGATACGCAGTATTTT. It codes for CASKATSYSDTQYF.

This clonotype has only a few counts. A junction boundary mismatches the germline segment, possibly from a read error. CDR3 sequence (DNA): TGTGCCAGCAGTTACGATTACACTGAGCAGTTCTTC. This translates into CASSYDYTEQFF. J is TRBJ2-1 and V is TRBV12-3 or TRBV12-4; D not resolved. There are 12 residues in the CDR3.

With regard to this clonotype: This CDR3 is missing its conserved last phenylalanine or tryptophan, likely due to a read error. The genes are TRBV10-3 and TRBJ1-2; 10 bases line up with TRBD1. Germline V gene sequence: CDR1 ENHRY, CDR2 SYGVKD. V lost 5 bases and J lost 8; bases outside the gene matches: 8. This CDR3 region has 14 residues. CDR3 sequence (DNA): TGTGCCATCAGTCCGGGACAGGGGACGTTGGGCTACACCTCC. Protein product: CAISPGQGTLGYTS.

This clonotype was counted a few times. CDR3 protein: CASSEDWQGYTF. Here the CDR3 DNA reads TGTGCCAGCAGTGAAGACTGGCAGGGCTACACCTTC. V and J are TRBV6-1 and TRBJ1-2; D unresolved. Germline V CDR1 and CDR2: MNHNS, SASEGT. V lost 1 base, J lost 8 bases, and 8 bases lay in between. This CDR3 has 12 amino acids.

This clonotype was counted between two and nine times. This chain connects TRBV6-2 or TRBV6-3 to TRBJ1-5, with D hard to call. V lost 2 bases and J 3 bases, leaving 2 bases between the germline ends. CDR3 size: 12 residues. CDR1 is MNHEY, CDR2 SVGEGT, per germline. CDR3 sequence: CASSYDNQPQHF. The CDR3 DNA follows: TGTGCCAGCAGTTACGACAATCAGCCCCAGCATTTT.

The V call is TRBV5-1, the J call TRBJ2-3; TRBD1 might be the D (5 bases). This CDR3 contains 15 residues. Germline CDR1 SGHRS, CDR2 YFSETQ. The ends were cut back, 0 bases at V and 0 bases at J, with 8 bases in the middle. DNA of the CDR3: TGCGCCAGCAGCTTGGACAGGCAAAGCACAGATACGCAGTATTTT. Translated: CASSLDRQSTDTQYF.

This clonotype was found a few times. The chain employs TRBV7-2 and TRBJ1-2; D possibly corresponds to TRBD1 (5 bases). Trimming took 4 bases from V and 8 from J, leaving 17 bases between them. Germline V gives CDR1 SGHTA, CDR2 FQGNSA. This CDR3 spans 14 amino acids. CDR3 coding DNA: TGTGCCAGCAGCTCGTATCTCAGGGATGGCGGCTACACCTTC. Protein sequence: CASSSYLRDGGYTF.

The CDR3 reads CASSRSGRSNLGTGNTIYF. The CDR3 nucleotides read TGTGCCAGCAGCAGAAGCGGCAGGAGCAATTTGGGGACTGGAAACACCATATATTTT. The chain links TRBV6-1 to TRBJ1-3; D is ambiguous. The CDR3 consists of 19 residues. V shed 6 bases and J shed 2 bases, with 26 bases lying between them. Germline V gene sequence: CDR1 MNHNS, CDR2 SASEGT.

This clonotype turned up a few times. In DNA form, the CDR3 reads TGTGCCAGCAGTTACACCCACCTACTAGCGGGGGACACCGGGGAGCTGTTTTTT. This translates into CASSYTHLLAGDTGELFF. This rearrangement joins TRBV6-2 or TRBV6-3 to TRBJ2-2; 11 nucleotides agree with TRBD2. The length of the CDR3 is 18 residues. CDR1 and CDR2 from the germline V gene are MNHEY and SVGEGT. With 2 bases clipped from V and 3 bases from J, the junction kept 8 bases outside the gene matches.

The chain joins TRBV10-3 to TRBJ1-2; the D gene is possibly TRBD1 (5 bases). V was clipped by 11 bases and J by 6 bases, with 19 bases between them. Germline values: CDR1 ENHRY, CDR2 SYGVKD. The CDR3 runs 13 residues. CDR3 in amino acids: CAGGLAGMDGYTF. The CDR3 DNA sequence: TGTGCCGGGGGATTGGCGGGTATGGATGGCTACACCTTC.